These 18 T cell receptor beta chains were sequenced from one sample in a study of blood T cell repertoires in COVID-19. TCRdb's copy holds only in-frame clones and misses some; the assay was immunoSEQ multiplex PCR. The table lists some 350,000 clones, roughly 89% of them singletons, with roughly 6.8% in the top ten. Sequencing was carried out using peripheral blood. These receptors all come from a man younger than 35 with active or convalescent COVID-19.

The CDR3: CASLLIAGVNTGELFF. CDR3 sequence (DNA): TGTGCCAGCCTTCTTATAGCGGGCGTAAACACCGGGGAGCTGTTTTTT. The chain couples TRBV7-8 to TRBJ2-2; 7 bases match TRBD2. In germline, CDR1 is SGHVS, CDR2 FQNEAQ. Germline trimming cut 8 bases from V and 2 bases from J; bases unmatched to any gene: 11. This CDR3 contains 16 residues.

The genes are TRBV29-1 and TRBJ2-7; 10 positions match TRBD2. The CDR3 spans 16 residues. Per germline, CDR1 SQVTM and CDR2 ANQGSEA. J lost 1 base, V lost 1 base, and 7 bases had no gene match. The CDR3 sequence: CSVEGLAGEGSYEQYF. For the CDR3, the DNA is TGCAGCGTTGAAGGGCTAGCGGGAGAAGGGTCCTACGAGCAGTACTTC.

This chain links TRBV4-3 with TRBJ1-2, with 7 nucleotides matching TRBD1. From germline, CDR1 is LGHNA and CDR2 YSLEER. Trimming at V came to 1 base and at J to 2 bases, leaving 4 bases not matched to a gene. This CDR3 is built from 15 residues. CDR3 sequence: CASSQVPGQNYGYTF. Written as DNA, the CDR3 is TGCGCCAGCAGCCAAGTTCCGGGACAGAACTATGGCTACACCTTC.

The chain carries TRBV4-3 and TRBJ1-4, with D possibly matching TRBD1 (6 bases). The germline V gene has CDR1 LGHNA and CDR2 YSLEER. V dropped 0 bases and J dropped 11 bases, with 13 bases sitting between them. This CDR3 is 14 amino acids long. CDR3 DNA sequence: TGCGCCAGCAGCCAAGATATTGAGACAGGCAAACTGTTTTTT. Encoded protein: CASSQDIETGKLFF.

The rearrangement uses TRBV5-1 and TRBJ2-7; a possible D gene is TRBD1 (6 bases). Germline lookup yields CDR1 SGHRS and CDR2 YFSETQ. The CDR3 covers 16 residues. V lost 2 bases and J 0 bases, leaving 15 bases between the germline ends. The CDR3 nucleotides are TGCGCCAGCAGCTTTGACAGGTTTTTATCCTCCTACGAGCAGTACTTC. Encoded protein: CASSFDRFLSSYEQYF.

The CDR3 region is CASRPTRGSGNTIYF. CDR3 nucleotide sequence: TGCGCCAGCAGACCGACTCGTGGCTCTGGAAACACCATATATTTT. V usage is TRBV5-1 and J usage is TRBJ1-3; D ambiguous. Trimming pared 5 bases from V and 0 bases from J, leaving 12 bases between. The germline CDR1 and CDR2 sequences are SGHRS and YFSETQ. This CDR3 spans 15 amino acids.

CDR3 DNA sequence: TGTGCCAGCAGCCAAGGACCAGCGGGGGGGCGAACAGATACGCAGTATTTT. Translation gives CASSQGPAGGRTDTQYF. The chain couples TRBV9 to TRBJ2-3; 10 bases map to TRBD2. The CDR3 totals 17 residues. Germline CDR1 reads SGDLS; CDR2 reads YYNGEE. V dropped 4 bases and J dropped 3; count of bases not matched to a gene: 11.

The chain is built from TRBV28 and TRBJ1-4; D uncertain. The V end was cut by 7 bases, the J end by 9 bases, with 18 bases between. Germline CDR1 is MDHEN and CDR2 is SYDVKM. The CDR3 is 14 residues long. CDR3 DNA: TGTGCCAGCACCCGCCCAACTCCTACTCAAAAACTGTTTTTT. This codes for CASTRPTPTQKLFF.

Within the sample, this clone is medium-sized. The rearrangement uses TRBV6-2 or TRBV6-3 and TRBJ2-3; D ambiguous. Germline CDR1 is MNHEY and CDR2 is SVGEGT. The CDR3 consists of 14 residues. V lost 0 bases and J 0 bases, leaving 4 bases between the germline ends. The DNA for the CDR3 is TGTGCCAGCAGTTACTCGACTAGCACAGATACGCAGTATTTT. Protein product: CASSYSTSTDTQYF.

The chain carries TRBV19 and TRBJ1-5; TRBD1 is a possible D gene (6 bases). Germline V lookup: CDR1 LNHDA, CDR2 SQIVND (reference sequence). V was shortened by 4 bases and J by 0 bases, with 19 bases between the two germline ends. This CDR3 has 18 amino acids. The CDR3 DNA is TGTGCCAGTAGTAGGGACACCCCGTGGTCGGATAGCAATCAGCCCCAGCATTTT. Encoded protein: CASSRDTPWSDSNQPQHF.

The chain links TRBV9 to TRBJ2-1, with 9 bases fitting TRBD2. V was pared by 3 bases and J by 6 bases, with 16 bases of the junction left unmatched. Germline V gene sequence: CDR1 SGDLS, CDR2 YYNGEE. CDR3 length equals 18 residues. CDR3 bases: TGTGCCAGCAGCGGCCTCACGCCGGGAGCGGGGGGCTTCAATGAGCAGTTCTTC. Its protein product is CASSGLTPGAGGFNEQFF.

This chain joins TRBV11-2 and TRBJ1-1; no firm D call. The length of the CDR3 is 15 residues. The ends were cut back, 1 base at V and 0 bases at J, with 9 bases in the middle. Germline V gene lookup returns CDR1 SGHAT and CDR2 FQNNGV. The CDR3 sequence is CASSLVMGMNTEAFF. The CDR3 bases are TGTGCCAGCAGCTTAGTGATGGGCATGAACACTGAAGCTTTCTTT.

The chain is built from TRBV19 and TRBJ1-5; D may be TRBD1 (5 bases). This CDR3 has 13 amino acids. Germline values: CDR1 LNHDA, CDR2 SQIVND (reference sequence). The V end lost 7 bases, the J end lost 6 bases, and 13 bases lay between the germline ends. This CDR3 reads CASTLGGFQPQHF. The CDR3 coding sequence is TGTGCCAGTACCCTCGGGGGGTTTCAGCCCCAGCATTTT.

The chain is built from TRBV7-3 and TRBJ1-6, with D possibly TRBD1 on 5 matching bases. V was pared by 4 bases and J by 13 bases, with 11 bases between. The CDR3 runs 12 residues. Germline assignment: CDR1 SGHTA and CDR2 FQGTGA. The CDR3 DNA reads TGTGCCAGCAGCTCCGGCGGGGCTCCCCTCCACTTT. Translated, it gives CASSSGGAPLHF.

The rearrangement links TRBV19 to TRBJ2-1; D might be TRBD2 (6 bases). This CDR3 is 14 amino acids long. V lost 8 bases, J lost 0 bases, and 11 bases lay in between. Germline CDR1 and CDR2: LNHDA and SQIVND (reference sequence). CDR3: CASDVGSSYNEQFF. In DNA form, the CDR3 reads TGTGCCAGTGACGTCGGGAGCTCCTACAATGAGCAGTTCTTC.

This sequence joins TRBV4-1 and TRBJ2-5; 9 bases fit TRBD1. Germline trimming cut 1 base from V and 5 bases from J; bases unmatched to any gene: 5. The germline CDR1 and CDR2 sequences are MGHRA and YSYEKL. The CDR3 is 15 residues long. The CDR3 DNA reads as TGCGCCAGCAGCCAAGGGACAGGGGTGTGGGAGACCCAGTACTTC. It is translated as CASSQGTGVWETQYF.

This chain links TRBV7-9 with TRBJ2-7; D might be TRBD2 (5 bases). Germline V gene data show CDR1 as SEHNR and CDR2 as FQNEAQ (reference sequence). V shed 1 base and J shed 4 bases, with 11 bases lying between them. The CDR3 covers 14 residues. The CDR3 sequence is CASSLVGVVYEQYF. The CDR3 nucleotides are TGTGCCAGCAGCTTAGTCGGGGTGGTATACGAGCAGTACTTC.

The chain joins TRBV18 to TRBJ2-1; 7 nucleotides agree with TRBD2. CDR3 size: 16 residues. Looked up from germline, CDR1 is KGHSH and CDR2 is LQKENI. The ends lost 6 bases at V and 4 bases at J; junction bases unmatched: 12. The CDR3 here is CASSPSSGDGYNEQFF. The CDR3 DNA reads TGTGCCAGCTCCCCTTCTAGCGGAGATGGATACAATGAGCAGTTCTTC.